These 14 T cell receptor beta chains came from one sample sequenced in a study of Ad26.COV2.S vaccination and SARS-CoV-2 variants. Treatment described: around 19 received Ad26.COV2.S at low or high dose, single or two shots; a few received placebo; per-sample allocation not given. Each sample was drawn 63 days after the first injection (of vaccine or placebo). Assay: immunoSEQ multiplex PCR; the TCRdb copy retains only in-frame clones and omits some. The sample lists roughly 700,000 clones, about 90% occurring once. Sequencing used peripheral blood, obtained in a trial of Ad26.COV2.S vaccine versus placebo. All receptors come from a person between 18 and 59 years old who received the Ad26.COV2.S COVID-19 vaccine or a placebo.

The chain employs TRBV5-1 and TRBJ2-7; 8 bases agree with TRBD2. Trimming cost V 3 bases and J 0 bases; bases outside gene matches: 5. The length of the CDR3 is 15 residues. Germline V gives CDR1 SGHRS, CDR2 YFSETQ. DNA of the CDR3: TGCGCCAGCAGCTCTCGGGGGGGTTTCTCCTACGAGCAGTACTTC. It yields the protein CASSSRGGFSYEQYF.

V is TRBV7-2 and J is TRBJ2-1; the match to TRBD2 covers 9 bases. Per germline, CDR1 SGHTA and CDR2 FQGNSA. The J segment lost 6 bases and the V segment lost 1 base, leaving 4 bases of the junction unmatched. This CDR3 spans 15 amino acids. For the CDR3, the DNA is TGTGCCAGCAGCTTAGTGACAGCGGGGGGCAATGAGCAGTTCTTC. Its protein is CASSLVTAGGNEQFF.

Concerning this clone: Just one base apart from a much larger clone, this may be a read error. This rearrangement joins TRBV7-2 to TRBJ2-1; 10 positions match TRBD2. V was clipped by 5 bases and J by 3 bases; unmatched bases: 4. CDR3 length: 15 residues. Germline values: CDR1 SGHTA, CDR2 FQGNSA. The CDR3 loop is CASSTGTSDYNEQFF. CDR3 DNA sequence: TGTGCCAGCAGCACCGGGACTAGCGACTACAATGAGCAGTTCTTC.

V and J are TRBV6-4 and TRBJ1-5; D possibly corresponds to TRBD1 (5 bases). The CDR3 runs to 13 residues. V shed 3 bases and J shed 6 bases, with 9 bases lying between them. Germline V CDR1 and CDR2: MRHNA, SNTAGT. CDR3 amino acids: CASSERDGQPQHF. CDR3 nucleotides: TGTGCCAGCAGTGAGAGGGACGGTCAGCCCCAGCATTTT.

The chain employs TRBV4-3 and TRBJ1-2, with D possibly matching TRBD1 (5 bases). CDR1 is LGHNA, CDR2 YSLEER, per germline. The V gene lost 3 bases and the J gene lost 6 bases, with 14 bases spanning the gap. The CDR3 contains 14 residues. CDR3 protein: CASSQNPGLDGYTF. CDR3 bases: TGCGCCAGCAGCCAGAATCCAGGGCTCGATGGCTACACCTTC.

Details on this clone: Other DNA sequences within the sample encode an identical CDR3. The rearrangement links TRBV7-2 to TRBJ1-3; D remains ambiguous. The CDR3 has 15 residues. The V end lost 1 base, the J end lost 0 bases, and 7 bases lay between the germline ends. CDR1 is SGHTA and CDR2 is FQGNSA in the germline V gene. The CDR3 is CASSLVGGSGNTIYF. The CDR3 nucleotides read TGTGCCAGCAGCTTAGTGGGAGGCTCTGGAAACACCATATATTTT. The full variable domain, in which reference TRBV7-2 and TRBJ1-3 provide the parts outside the CDR3, is GAGVSQSPSNKVTEKGKDVELRCDPISGHTALYWYRQSLGQGLEFLIYFQGNSAPDKSGLPSDRFSAERTGGSVSTLTIQRTQQEDSAVYLCASSLVGGSGNTIYFGEGSWLTVV.

The chain couples TRBV10-3 to TRBJ2-3; perhaps TRBD1 as D (5 bases). There are 13 residues in the CDR3. Germline-derived CDR1 and CDR2 are ENHRY and SYGVKD. V gave up 2 bases and J gave up 6 bases, with 9 bases separating them. The CDR3 loop is CAISERQPDTQYF. CDR3 coding DNA: TGTGCCATCAGTGAGAGACAGCCGGATACGCAGTATTTT.

The chain employs TRBV7-9 and TRBJ2-4; D not resolved. Trimming stripped 5 bases from V and 7 bases from J, with 9 bases between. CDR1 and CDR2 (germline): SEHNR, FQNEAQ (reference sequence). The CDR3 spans 12 residues. CDR3 in DNA: TGTGCCAGCAGCCCGAAGCCGAACATTCAGTACTTC. Translating it yields CASSPKPNIQYF.

On this clone: This may arise from a read error, as a much more abundant clone is one base away. This chain joins TRBV3-1 (or the pseudogene TRBV3-2) and TRBJ2-1; TRBD2 aligns across 10 bases. J lost 3 bases, V lost 5 bases, and 4 bases had no gene match. The CDR3 covers 15 residues. Germline V gives CDR1 LGHDT, CDR2 YNNKEL (reference sequence). The CDR3 DNA sequence: TGTGCCAGCAGCTCCGGGACTAGCGACTACAATGAGCAGTTCTTC. Translating it yields CASSSGTSDYNEQFF.

V is TRBV6-2 or TRBV6-3 and J is TRBJ2-5; 8 nucleotides align to TRBD2. After removal of 2 bases from V and 5 bases from J, the junction contained 7 bases not matched to a gene. The CDR3 is 15 residues long. CDR1 MNHEY and CDR2 SVGEGT come from the germline V gene. CDR3 residues: CASSYGAGEFETQYF. The CDR3, as DNA: TGTGCCAGCAGTTACGGAGCGGGGGAATTCGAGACCCAGTACTTC.

The V gene is TRBV27, the J gene TRBJ1-4; D is perhaps TRBD1 (5 bases). This CDR3 has 15 residues. V was clipped by 4 bases and J by 5 bases, with 14 bases between them. Germline-derived CDR1 and CDR2 are MNHEY and SMNVEV (reference sequence). As DNA, the CDR3 is TGTGCCAGCAGTTCCAACAGGAAGGAAAATGAAAAACTGTTTTTT. Protein: CASSSNRKENEKLFF.

The CDR3 region is CASSRPGPNTGELFF. The CDR3 coding sequence is TGCGCCAGCAGCCGACCTGGACCCAACACCGGGGAGCTGTTTTTT. The J gene is TRBJ2-2, the V gene TRBV5-1; D is uncertain. Germline V gene data show CDR1 as SGHRS and CDR2 as YFSETQ. The CDR3 length is 15 residues. Trimming stripped 4 bases from V and 2 bases from J, with 12 bases between.

Points on this clone: Additional DNA sequences in this sample encode the identical CDR3. The rearrangement links TRBV12-3 or TRBV12-4 to TRBJ1-1; 9 positions agree with TRBD1. The CDR3 runs to 13 residues. The V and J ends lost 6 bases and 5 bases, in that order; junction bases with no gene match: 4. The DNA for the CDR3 is TGTGCCAGCAGCCTGGACAGGGGAACTGAAGCTTTCTTT. Amino acid sequence: CASSLDRGTEAFF.

This rearrangement joins TRBV10-3 to TRBJ1-2; TRBD1 is a possible D gene (5 bases). There are 21 residues in the CDR3. Germline CDR1 ENHRY, CDR2 SYGVKD. V was cut by 6 bases and J by 0 bases, with 32 bases left in between. The CDR3 nucleotides read TGTGCCATCAGCCAAGGTTCACGAATCGGGGCGGATAAAGCTTCTAACTATGGCTACACCTTC. It yields the protein CAISQGSRIGADKASNYGYTF.